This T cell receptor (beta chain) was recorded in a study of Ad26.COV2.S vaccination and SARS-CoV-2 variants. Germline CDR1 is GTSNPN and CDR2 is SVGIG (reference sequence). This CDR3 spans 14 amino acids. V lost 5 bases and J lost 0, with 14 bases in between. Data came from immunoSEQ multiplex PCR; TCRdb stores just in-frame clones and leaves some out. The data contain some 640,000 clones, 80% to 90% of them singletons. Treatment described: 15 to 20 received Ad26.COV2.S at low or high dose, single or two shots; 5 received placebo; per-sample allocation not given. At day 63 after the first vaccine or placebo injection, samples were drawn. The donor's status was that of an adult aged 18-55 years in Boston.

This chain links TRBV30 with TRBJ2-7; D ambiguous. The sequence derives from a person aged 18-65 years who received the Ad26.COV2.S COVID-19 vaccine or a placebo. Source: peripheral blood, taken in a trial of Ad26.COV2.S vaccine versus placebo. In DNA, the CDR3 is TGTGCCTGGTCCGGTGGGCTAAGCTCCTACGAGCAGTACTTC. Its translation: CAWSGGLSSYEQYF.